Listed below are T cell receptor beta chains from one sample, sequenced in a study of blood T cell repertoires in COVID-19. Sequencing was performed with immunoSEQ multiplex PCR; in TCRdb, only in-frame clones are kept and a portion is missing. The sample has some 250,000 clones, around nine tenths seen once; the top ten hold roughly 9%. Sequenced: PBMCs or T cells enriched from blood (not recorded which). Receptor source: a man aged 35 to 55 who had recovered from COVID-19. Both conserved end residues are part of each CDR3. Each record gives: CDR3 protein, CDR3 DNA, D gene, J gene, clone size, V gene. A D gene is named only where the DNA matches it firmly. The size of a clone is reported for some rows only, either as once, few or many, or as a class for expanded clones.

CDR3 protein: CASSPLLAGSLTDTQYF
CDR3 DNA: TGTGCCAGCTCACCCTTACTAGCGGGGTCACTCACAGATACGCAGTATTTT
D gene: TRBD2
J gene: TRBJ2-3
clone size: -
V gene: TRBV18

CDR3 protein: CASSRLAGGYTF
CDR3 DNA: TGTGCCAGCAGCCGCCTGGCCGGGGGCTACACCTTC
D gene: -
J gene: TRBJ1-2
clone size: -
V gene: TRBV7-8

CDR3 protein: CASSLDGGGLGDEQYF
CDR3 DNA: TGTGCCAGCAGCTTGGATGGCGGGGGGCTGGGGGACGAGCAGTACTTC
D gene: TRBD2
J gene: TRBJ2-7
clone size: -
V gene: TRBV5-4

CDR3 protein: CASSQVSGYEQYF
CDR3 DNA: TGCGCCAGCAGTCAAGTGTCGGGGTACGAGCAGTACTTC
D gene: -
J gene: TRBJ2-7
clone size: -
V gene: TRBV23-1

CDR3 protein: CASTGTGYNEQFF
CDR3 DNA: TGTGCCAGCACCGGTACAGGGTACAATGAGCAGTTCTTC
D gene: -
J gene: TRBJ2-1
clone size: -
V gene: TRBV11-2

CDR3 protein: CASSDAQGKLINTGELFF
CDR3 DNA: TGTGCCAGCAGTGACGCACAGGGCAAGCTAATAAACACCGGGGAGCTGTTTTTT
D gene: -
J gene: TRBJ2-2
clone size: -
V gene: TRBV6-1

CDR3 protein: CATSDTPGVTVRRETQYF
CDR3 DNA: TGTGCCACCAGTGATACGCCAGGGGTAACGGTAAGGAGAGAGACCCAGTACTTC
D gene: -
J gene: TRBJ2-5
clone size: -
V gene: TRBV24-1

CDR3 protein: CASSLMYDQPQHF
CDR3 DNA: TGTGCCAGCAGCTTAATGTATGATCAGCCCCAGCATTTT
D gene: -
J gene: TRBJ1-5
clone size: -
V gene: TRBV7-2

CDR3 protein: CASSLAPGGNEQFF
CDR3 DNA: TGTGCTAGCAGCTTAGCCCCTGGGGGGAATGAGCAGTTCTTC
D gene: -
J gene: TRBJ2-1
clone size: -
V gene: TRBV7-7

CDR3 protein: CASSIGTGGTTEAFF
CDR3 DNA: TGTGCCAGCAGCATCGGGACCGGAGGGACCACTGAAGCTTTCTTT
D gene: -
J gene: TRBJ1-1
clone size: -
V gene: TRBV9

CDR3 protein: CASRQEDNGYTF
CDR3 DNA: TGTGCCAGCAGGCAGGAGGATAATGGCTACACCTTC
D gene: -
J gene: TRBJ1-2
clone size: -
V gene: TRBV12-3/TRBV12-4

CDR3 protein: CANIQGGGELFF
CDR3 DNA: TGCGCCAACATCCAGGGGGGCGGGGAGCTGTTTTTT
D gene: -
J gene: TRBJ2-2
clone size: -
V gene: TRBV23-1

CDR3 protein: CASSLVGWDEQFF
CDR3 DNA: TGTGCCAGCAGCTTAGTCGGGTGGGATGAGCAGTTCTTC
D gene: -
J gene: TRBJ2-1
clone size: once
V gene: TRBV7-6

CDR3 protein: CASSGGQGGYGYTF
CDR3 DNA: TGCGCCAGCAGCGGGGGACAGGGAGGATATGGCTACACCTTC
D gene: TRBD1
J gene: TRBJ1-2
clone size: -
V gene: TRBV5-1

CDR3 protein: CASSRSRDRAGDTEAFF
CDR3 DNA: TGTGCCAGTAGTAGGTCCCGGGACAGGGCTGGGGACACTGAAGCTTTCTTT
D gene: TRBD1
J gene: TRBJ1-1
clone size: -
V gene: TRBV19

CDR3 protein: CASSYSGEGGKAFF
CDR3 DNA: TGTGCCAGCAGTTACTCCGGCGAAGGGGGTAAAGCTTTCTTT
D gene: -
J gene: TRBJ1-1
clone size: -
V gene: TRBV6-5

CDR3 protein: CSALQTGKAFF
CDR3 DNA: TGCAGTGCTCTCCAGACAGGGAAAGCTTTCTTT
D gene: TRBD1
J gene: TRBJ1-1
clone size: -
V gene: TRBV20-1

CDR3 protein: CASSVGSSGRAGEQFF
CDR3 DNA: TGTGCCAGCAGCGTAGGGTCTAGCGGGAGGGCCGGTGAGCAGTTCTTC
D gene: TRBD2
J gene: TRBJ2-1
clone size: once
V gene: TRBV9

CDR3 protein: CASSPPLPAETYEQYF
CDR3 DNA: TGCGCCAGCAGCCCCCCCTTGCCCGCGGAGACCTACGAGCAGTACTTC
D gene: -
J gene: TRBJ2-7
clone size: few
V gene: TRBV4-1

CDR3 protein: CASTQRGLATNEKLFF
CDR3 DNA: TGTGCCAGCACCCAGCGGGGGCTTGCAACTAATGAAAAACTGTTTTTT
D gene: -
J gene: TRBJ1-4
clone size: -
V gene: TRBV27

CDR3 protein: CASSGTGKSGNTIYF
CDR3 DNA: TGTGCCAGCAGCGGGACAGGGAAGTCTGGAAACACCATATATTTT
D gene: TRBD1
J gene: TRBJ1-3
clone size: -
V gene: TRBV9

CDR3 protein: CSVEGQGIGTDTQYF
CDR3 DNA: TGCAGCGTTGAAGGTCAGGGGATTGGAACAGATACGCAGTATTTT
D gene: -
J gene: TRBJ2-3
clone size: -
V gene: TRBV29-1

CDR3 protein: CASSEVAGGRNEQFF
CDR3 DNA: TGTGCCAGCAGTGAGGTAGCGGGGGGGCGCAATGAGCAGTTCTTC
D gene: TRBD2
J gene: TRBJ2-1
clone size: -
V gene: TRBV6-1

CDR3 protein: CASSLDEQTNTGELFF
CDR3 DNA: TGCGCCAGCAGCTTGGACGAACAAACGAACACCGGGGAGCTGTTTTTT
D gene: -
J gene: TRBJ2-2
clone size: -
V gene: TRBV5-1

CDR3 protein: CASSLRTGEKLFF
CDR3 DNA: TGTGCCAGCAGCTTACGGACAGGGGAAAAACTGTTTTTT
D gene: TRBD1
J gene: TRBJ1-4
clone size: -
V gene: TRBV7-2

CDR3 protein: CASSYSVDRDNQPQHF
CDR3 DNA: TGTGCCAGCAGTTATTCAGTGGACAGGGACAATCAGCCCCAGCATTTT
D gene: TRBD1
J gene: TRBJ1-5
clone size: -
V gene: TRBV6-2/TRBV6-3

CDR3 protein: CASSIPLTVYGYTF
CDR3 DNA: TGTGCCAGTAGTATTCCCCTTACAGTCTATGGCTACACCTTC
D gene: -
J gene: TRBJ1-2
clone size: -
V gene: TRBV19

CDR3 protein: CASSLDTGTFF
CDR3 DNA: TGTGCCAGCAGCCTGGACACAGGTACGTTCTTC
D gene: -
J gene: TRBJ2-1
clone size: -
V gene: TRBV2

CDR3 protein: CASSETGAPNTEAFF
CDR3 DNA: TGTGCCAGCAGCGAGACAGGGGCTCCGAACACTGAAGCTTTCTTT
D gene: TRBD1
J gene: TRBJ1-1
clone size: -
V gene: TRBV5-6

CDR3 protein: CASSLRVSNTEAFF
CDR3 DNA: TGTGCCAGCAGTTTAAGAGTTTCGAACACTGAAGCTTTCTTT
D gene: -
J gene: TRBJ1-1
clone size: few
V gene: TRBV27

CDR3 protein: CASSARQPTGGTQYF
CDR3 DNA: TGTGCCAGCAGTGCTCGACAGCCGACGGGGGGGACCCAGTACTTC
D gene: TRBD2
J gene: TRBJ2-5
clone size: -
V gene: TRBV6-4

CDR3 protein: CATGSGEKLFF
CDR3 DNA: TGTGCCACCGGGTCTGGTGAAAAACTGTTTTTT
D gene: -
J gene: TRBJ1-4
clone size: -
V gene: TRBV19

CDR3 protein: CASSYKRTGAYEQYF
CDR3 DNA: TGTGCCAGCAGTTACAAGAGGACAGGGGCCTACGAGCAGTACTTC
D gene: TRBD1
J gene: TRBJ2-7
clone size: once
V gene: TRBV6-2/TRBV6-3